This TCR beta chain was profiled in a study of T cells in Graves' hyperthyroidism and ophthalmopathy. Study information: Peripheral blood draws took place at initial diagnosis, ahead of any treatment.

This clonotype was picked up many times. There were TCR beta CDR3 regions amplified from RNA transcripts. Researchers ran a first-round RT-PCR on the TCR CDR3 using the HTBI primer set. TCRdb re-derived calls from the multiplex PCR reads in MiXCR, one entry per CDR3 protein. Of hundreds of thousands of distinct CDR3 sequences in the sample, roughly 15% are singletons; the top ten hold approximately 35%. This clonotype originated in a middle-aged woman with Graves' ophthalmopathy. The sequenced sample was blood.

The CDR3 loop is CASSFGGQARGWDTQYF. The DNA of the CDR3 is TGTGCCAGCAGCTTCGGAGGGCAGGCTCGCGGGTGGGATACGCAGTATTTT. This rearrangement joins TRBV13 to TRBJ2-3; tentatively, D is TRBD2 (6 bases). Trimming shortened V by 3 bases and J by 6 bases, and 22 bases separated the two germline ends. This CDR3 contains 17 residues. In germline, CDR1 is PRHDT, CDR2 FYEKMQ (reference sequence).